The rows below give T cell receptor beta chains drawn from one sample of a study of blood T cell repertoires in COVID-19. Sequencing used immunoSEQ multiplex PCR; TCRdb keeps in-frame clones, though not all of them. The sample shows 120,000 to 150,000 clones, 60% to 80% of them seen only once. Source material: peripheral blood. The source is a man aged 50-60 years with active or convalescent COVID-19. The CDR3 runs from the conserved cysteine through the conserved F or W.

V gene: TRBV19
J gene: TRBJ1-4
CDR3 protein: CASSPAGEKLFF

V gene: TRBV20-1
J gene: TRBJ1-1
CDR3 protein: CSASEGRLNTEAFF

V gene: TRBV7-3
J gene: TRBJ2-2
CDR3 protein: CASSLRLAGDTGELFF

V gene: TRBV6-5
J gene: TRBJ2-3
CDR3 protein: CASSYRQFSTDTQYF

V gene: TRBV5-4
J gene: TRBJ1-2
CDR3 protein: CASSSRDRGLDGYTF

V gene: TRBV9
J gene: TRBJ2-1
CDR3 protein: CASTSAGVAGNEQFF

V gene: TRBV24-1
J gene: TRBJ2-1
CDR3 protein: CATSGYLAGGLAEQFF

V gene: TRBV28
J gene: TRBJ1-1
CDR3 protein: CASSRRDRGGEAFF

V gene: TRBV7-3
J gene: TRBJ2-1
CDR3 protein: CASSLSGTTYNEQFF

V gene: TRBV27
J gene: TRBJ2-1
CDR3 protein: CASSLASYNEQFF

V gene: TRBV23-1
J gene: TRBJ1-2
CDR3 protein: CASTPSADGYTF

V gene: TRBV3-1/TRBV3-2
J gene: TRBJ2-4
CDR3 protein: CASSQPRSLTGGFENIQYF

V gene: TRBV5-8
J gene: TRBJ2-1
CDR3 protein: CASSVPQGVSSYNEQFF

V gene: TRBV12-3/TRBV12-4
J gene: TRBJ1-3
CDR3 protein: CASSSQGHTIYF

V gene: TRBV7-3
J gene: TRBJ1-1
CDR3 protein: CASSSRQGASTEAFF

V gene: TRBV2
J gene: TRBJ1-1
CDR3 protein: CASGGQLPNTEAFF

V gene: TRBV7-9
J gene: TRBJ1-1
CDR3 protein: CASSWGTGNMNTEAFF

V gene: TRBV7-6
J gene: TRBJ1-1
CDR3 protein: CASSPGSSNTEAFF

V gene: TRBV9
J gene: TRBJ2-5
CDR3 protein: CASSATGVVLQETQYF

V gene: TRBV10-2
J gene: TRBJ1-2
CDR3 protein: CASRDTYPNYGYTF

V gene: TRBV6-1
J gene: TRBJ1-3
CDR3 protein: CASSERDTGNTIYF

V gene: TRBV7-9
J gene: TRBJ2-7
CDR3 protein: CASGSRGNEQYF

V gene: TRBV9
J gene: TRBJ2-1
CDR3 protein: CASSVLPGTYNEQFF

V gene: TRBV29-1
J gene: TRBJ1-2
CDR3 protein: CSARTGELETGYTF

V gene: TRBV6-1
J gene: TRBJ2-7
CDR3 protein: CASSDRTSGSYEQYF

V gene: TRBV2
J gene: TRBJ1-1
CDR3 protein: CASSPGQLNTEAFF

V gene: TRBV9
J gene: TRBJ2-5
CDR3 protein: CASSLAGGPEETQYF

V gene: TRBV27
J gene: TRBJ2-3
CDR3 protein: CASSLWTGTDTQYF

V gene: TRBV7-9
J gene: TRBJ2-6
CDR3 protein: CASSLMKGVISGANVLTF

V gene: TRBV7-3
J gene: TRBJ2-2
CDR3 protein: CASARGGTTGELFF

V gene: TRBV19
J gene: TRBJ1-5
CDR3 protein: CASSIPSGFNQPQHF

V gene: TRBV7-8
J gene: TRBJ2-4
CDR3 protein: CASSPEGGQKNIQYF

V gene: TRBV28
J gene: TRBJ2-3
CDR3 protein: CASSLVGTSTDTQYF

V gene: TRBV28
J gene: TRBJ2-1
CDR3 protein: CASSHPGQGNNEQFF

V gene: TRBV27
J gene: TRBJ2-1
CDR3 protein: CASRGALSYNEQFF